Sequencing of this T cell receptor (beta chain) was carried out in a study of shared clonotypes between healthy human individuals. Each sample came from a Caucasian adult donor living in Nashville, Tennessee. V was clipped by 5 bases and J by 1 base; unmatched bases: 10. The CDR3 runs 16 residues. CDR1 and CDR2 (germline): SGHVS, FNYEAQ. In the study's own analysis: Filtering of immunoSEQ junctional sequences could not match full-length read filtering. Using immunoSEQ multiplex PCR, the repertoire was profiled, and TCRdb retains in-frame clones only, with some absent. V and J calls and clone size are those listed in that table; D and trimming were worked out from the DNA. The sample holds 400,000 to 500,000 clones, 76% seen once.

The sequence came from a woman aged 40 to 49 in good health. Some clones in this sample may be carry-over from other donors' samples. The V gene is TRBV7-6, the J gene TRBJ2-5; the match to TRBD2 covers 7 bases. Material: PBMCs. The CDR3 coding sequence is TGTGCCAGCAGCCTCAAGCGGGGAGGGCCCCAAGAGACCCAGTACTTC. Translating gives CASSLKRGGPQETQYF.